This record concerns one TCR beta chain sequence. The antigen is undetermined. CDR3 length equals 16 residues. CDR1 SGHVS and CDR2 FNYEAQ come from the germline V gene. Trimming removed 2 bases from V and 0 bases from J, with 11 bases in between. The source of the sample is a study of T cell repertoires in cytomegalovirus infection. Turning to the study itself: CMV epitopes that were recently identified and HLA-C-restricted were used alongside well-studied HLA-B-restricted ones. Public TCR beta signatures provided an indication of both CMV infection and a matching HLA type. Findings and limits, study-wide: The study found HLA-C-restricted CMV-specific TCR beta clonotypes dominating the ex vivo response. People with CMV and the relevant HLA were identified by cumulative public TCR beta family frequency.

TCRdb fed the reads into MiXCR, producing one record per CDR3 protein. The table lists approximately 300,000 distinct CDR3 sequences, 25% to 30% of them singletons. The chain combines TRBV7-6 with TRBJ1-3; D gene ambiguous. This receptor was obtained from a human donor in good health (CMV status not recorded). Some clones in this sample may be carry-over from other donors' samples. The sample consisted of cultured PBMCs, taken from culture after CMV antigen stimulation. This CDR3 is CASSLPGGGSGNTIYF. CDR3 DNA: TGTGCCAGCAGCTTACCTGGAGGTGGCTCTGGAAACACCATATATTTT.